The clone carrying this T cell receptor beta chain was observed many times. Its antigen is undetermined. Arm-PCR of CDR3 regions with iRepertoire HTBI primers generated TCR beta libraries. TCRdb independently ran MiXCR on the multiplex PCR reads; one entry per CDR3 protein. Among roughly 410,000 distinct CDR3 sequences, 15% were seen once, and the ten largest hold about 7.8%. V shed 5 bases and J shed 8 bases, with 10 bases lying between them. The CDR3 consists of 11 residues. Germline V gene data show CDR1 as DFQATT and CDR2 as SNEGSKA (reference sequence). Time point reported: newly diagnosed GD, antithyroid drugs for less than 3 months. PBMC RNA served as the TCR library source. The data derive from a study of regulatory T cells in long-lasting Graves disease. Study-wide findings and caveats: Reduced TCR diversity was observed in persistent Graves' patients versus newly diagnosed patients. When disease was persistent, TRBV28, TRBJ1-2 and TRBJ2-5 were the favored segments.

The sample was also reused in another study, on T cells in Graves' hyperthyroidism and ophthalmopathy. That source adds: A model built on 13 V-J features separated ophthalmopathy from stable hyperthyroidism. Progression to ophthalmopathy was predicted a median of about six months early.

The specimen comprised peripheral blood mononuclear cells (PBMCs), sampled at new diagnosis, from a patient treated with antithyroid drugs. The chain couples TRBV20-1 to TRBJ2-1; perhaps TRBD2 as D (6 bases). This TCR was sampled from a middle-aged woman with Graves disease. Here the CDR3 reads CSAWTTYEQFF. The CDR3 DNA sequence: TGCAGTGCTTGGACTACTTATGAGCAGTTCTTC.